What follows are 32 T cell receptor beta chains derived from one specimen sequenced in a study of blood T cells in healthy people across ages. The authors ran a second PCR of about 6 to 11 cycles using a sample-barcoded 5' primer and a J-beta primer mix. MiXCR, run by TCRdb on the 5' RACE reads, gives a single entry per CDR3 protein. The sample has some 1,800,000 distinct CDR3 sequences; about two fifths are singletons. Sequencing input: blood. The receptors originated from a human donor in good health.

Concerning this clonotype: One junction end does not reproduce the germline sequence, and a read error may be involved. The chain links TRBV29-1 to TRBJ2-1, with a possible D match to TRBD1 (5 bases). This CDR3 contains 15 residues. Germline V gene sequence: CDR1 SQVTM, CDR2 ANQGSEA. The CDR3 loop is CGVEASGWLNNEQFF. The CDR3 region has the DNA TGCGGCGTTGAGGCGTCAGGGTGGTTGAACAATGAGCAGTTCTTC.

The V gene is TRBV7-2, the J gene TRBJ2-6, with D perhaps matching TRBD2 (6 bases). The CDR3 totals 15 residues. The germline V gene encodes CDR1 SGHTA and CDR2 FQGNSA. The ends were cut back, 5 bases at V and 2 bases at J, with 10 bases in the middle. The CDR3 nucleotides read TGTGCCAGCAGCCTAAGGAGGGCTGGGGCCAACGTCCTGACTTTC. Protein sequence: CASSLRRAGANVLTF.

The chain has TRBV27 and TRBJ2-1; 7 positions agree with TRBD2. V was clipped by 7 bases and J by 4 bases; unmatched bases: 4. Germline V lookup: CDR1 MNHEY, CDR2 SMNVEV (reference sequence). The CDR3 has 13 amino acids. CDR3 residues: CASTSGFYNEQFF. The CDR3 DNA follows: TGTGCCAGCACTAGCGGCTTTTACAATGAGCAGTTCTTC.

This clonotype was detected a few times. This chain links TRBV7-2 with TRBJ2-5, with TRBD2 matching 13 bases. With 4 bases clipped from V and 5 bases from J, the junction kept 7 bases outside the gene matches. The germline V gene encodes CDR1 SGHTA and CDR2 FQGNSA. The CDR3 consists of 16 residues. The CDR3 region is CASSSELAGGPETQYF. The CDR3 DNA reads as TGTGCCAGCAGCTCAGAACTAGCGGGGGGGCCGGAGACCCAGTACTTC.

Remarks on this clonotype: A much larger clone differs from this one at a single base, so this may be a read error. The chain uses TRBV29-1 and TRBJ1-1, with D perhaps matching TRBD1 (6 bases). Germline V CDR1 and CDR2: SQVTM, ANQGSEA. V shed 3 bases and J shed 8 bases, with 10 bases lying between them. This CDR3 has 11 residues. The CDR3 DNA reads as TGCAGCGTTGAGAGGGGGTGGGAAGCTTTCTTT. Amino acids: CSVERGWEAFF.

This clonotype has only a few counts. The chain carries TRBV7-2 and TRBJ1-2; D possibly corresponds to TRBD1 (5 bases). Germline V gene data show CDR1 as SGHTA and CDR2 as FQGNSA. The CDR3 totals 16 residues. V shed 4 bases and J shed 3 bases, with 18 bases lying between them. In nucleotides, the CDR3 is TGTGCCAGCAGCTCAAAATTAATATGGGGGGACTATGGCTACACCTTC. It encodes CASSSKLIWGDYGYTF.

The chain has TRBV19 and TRBJ2-7; D ambiguous. The ends were cut back, 3 bases at V and 0 bases at J, with 9 bases in the middle. From germline, CDR1 is LNHDA and CDR2 SQIVND (reference sequence). This CDR3 contains 14 residues. The CDR3 loop is CASSIIPHSYEQYF. For the CDR3, the DNA is TGTGCCAGTAGTATTATCCCTCACTCCTACGAGCAGTACTTC.

The rearrangement uses TRBV11-3 and TRBJ1-2, with D unresolved. V was trimmed by 5 bases and J by 7 bases, leaving 14 bases between them. Germline V gene lookup returns CDR1 SGHNT and CDR2 YENEEA. The CDR3 length is 13 residues. DNA for the CDR3: TGTGCCAGCAGCCCCGACACGGATATTGGCTACACCTTC. It is translated as CASSPDTDIGYTF.

This chain joins TRBV5-1 and TRBJ2-6, with TRBD1 as a possible D gene (5 bases). The germline gives CDR1 SGHRS, CDR2 YFSETQ. This CDR3 region has 16 residues. V gave up 0 bases and J gave up 0 bases, with 7 bases separating them. The CDR3 loop is CASSLGTYSGANVLTF. In DNA form, the CDR3 reads TGCGCCAGCAGCTTGGGGACATACTCTGGGGCCAACGTCCTGACTTTC.

CDR3 residues: CASSPTGFSNNYTF. Here the CDR3 DNA reads TGTGCCAGCAGCCCGACAGGGTTTTCGAATAACTACACCTTC. The chain combines TRBV13 with TRBJ1-2; 7 nucleotides agree with TRBD1. Germline-derived CDR1 and CDR2 are PRHDT and FYEKMQ (reference sequence). CDR3 length equals 14 residues. The V gene end was trimmed by 5 bases and the J gene end by 10 bases; junction bases not matched to a gene: 13.

Note on this clonotype: This is likely a read error, given that the CDR3 carries no conserved phenylalanine or tryptophan at its end. This chain links TRBV10-3 with TRBJ2-1, with 10 bases identical to TRBD2. The ends lost 8 bases at V and 2 bases at J; junction bases unmatched: 6. Germline V gene lookup returns CDR1 ENHRY and CDR2 SYGVKD. The CDR3 is 15 amino acids. The CDR3 DNA sequence: TGTGCCATCCAGACGAGCGGGGGGGCCTACAATGAGCAGTTCTGC. Protein sequence: CAIQTSGGAYNEQFC.

This clonotype was observed a few times. The CDR3 coding sequence is TGCAGCGTTGTAGTAGCAGGGGTCGGCGAGCAGTACTTC. Translation gives CSVVVAGVGEQYF. V gene TRBV29-1 combines with J gene TRBJ2-4, with D possibly matching TRBD1 (6 bases). Gene TRBJ2-7 matches the end of the DNA better, so the J call may be wrong. The CDR3 sequence is 13 residues long. The germline CDR1 and CDR2 sequences are SQVTM and ANQGSEA.

The chain links TRBV29-1 to TRBJ2-3; weak D call: TRBD1 (5 bases). CDR1 is SQVTM and CDR2 is ANQGSEA in the germline V gene. CDR3 length: 15 residues. V lost 0 bases to trimming and J lost 6 bases, with 16 bases between them. This CDR3 is CSVEEGEGVADTQYF. DNA for the CDR3: TGCAGCGTTGAAGAAGGGGAAGGGGTGGCGGATACGCAGTATTTT.

Concerning this clonotype itself: The junction does not match germline at one end; this may be a read error. V and J are TRBV18 and TRBJ1-1, with D perhaps matching TRBD1 (5 bases). This CDR3 comprises 14 residues. The germline V gene encodes CDR1 KGHSH and CDR2 LQKENI. The CDR3 DNA reads as TGTGCTAGCTCACCAGATATGGGGGTCACTGAAGCTTTCTTT. Translated: CASSPDMGVTEAFF.

The chain combines TRBV12-3 or TRBV12-4 with TRBJ2-3; the match to TRBD2 covers 14 bases. With V trimmed by 5 bases and J by 3 bases, 7 bases remained unmatched. The CDR3 sequence is 17 residues long. In nucleotides, the CDR3 is TGTGCCAGCAGTCCCGTGACTAGCGGGGGGGGAACAGATACGCAGTATTTT. The encoded protein is CASSPVTSGGGTDTQYF.

Concerning this clonotype itself: This may stem from a read error, because a much larger clone lies one nucleotide away. The CDR3 loop is CAGSLGGTGGQPQHF. The CDR3 nucleotides are TGTGCCGGCAGCTTGGGCGGGACAGGGGGACAGCCCCAGCATTTT. V and J are TRBV7-9 and TRBJ1-5; 11 bases line up with TRBD1. The CDR3 spans 15 residues. Germline assignment: CDR1 SEHNR and CDR2 FQNEAQ (reference sequence).

The chain joins TRBV9 to TRBJ2-3, with D perhaps TRBD2 (6 bases). The V and J ends lost 0 bases and 4 bases respectively, with 18 bases between them. Germline lookup yields CDR1 SGDLS and CDR2 YYNGEE. The CDR3 contains 17 residues. The CDR3 DNA reads TGTGCCAGCAGCGTAGGAATAGTACTAGCCCCCCCAGATACGCAGTATTTT. Its translation is CASSVGIVLAPPDTQYF.

This clonotype was seen a few times. This chain uses TRBV7-3 with TRBJ1-1; TRBD1 agrees at 7 bases. The CDR3 consists of 13 residues. Germline assignment: CDR1 SGHTA and CDR2 FQGTGA. J was trimmed by 8 bases and V by 5 bases; bases with no gene match: 8. The CDR3 DNA reads TGTGCCAGCAGCCCCATGCCGGACAGGGAAGCTTTCTTT. It translates to CASSPMPDREAFF.

This clonotype was seen only a few times. The chain is built from TRBV6-2 or TRBV6-3 and TRBJ1-2, with D possibly TRBD1 on 5 matching bases. V was cut by 7 bases and J by 6 bases, with 15 bases left in between. The CDR3 extends over 13 amino acids. Per germline, CDR1 MNHEY and CDR2 SVGEGT. In nucleotides, the CDR3 is TGTGCCAGCACAATTGGGGGTTTCGATGGCTACACCTTC. It translates to CASTIGGFDGYTF.

About this clonotype itself: One end of the junction is discordant with germline, which a read error may explain. This chain connects TRBV29-1 to TRBJ2-1, with a possible D match to TRBD1 (5 bases). Germline V CDR1 and CDR2: SQVTM, ANQGSEA. The CDR3 loop spans 14 amino acids. CDR3 DNA sequence: TGCAGTGTTGGTAGAAGGACACTTTACAATGAGCAGTTCTTC. Residues: CSVGRRTLYNEQFF.

The chain uses TRBV5-5 and TRBJ2-1; 11 nucleotides align to TRBD1. CDR3 size: 15 residues. CDR1 SGHKS and CDR2 YYEKEE come from the germline V gene (reference sequence). V lost 1 base, J lost 8 bases, and 5 bases stayed unmatched. For the CDR3, the DNA is TGTGCCAGCAGCTTGTACGGACAGGGGGCCTATGAGCAGTTCTTC. Amino acids: CASSLYGQGAYEQFF.

Only a few counts were recorded for this clonotype. This sequence joins TRBV20-1 and TRBJ2-4, with unresolved D. The CDR3 spans 14 residues. The V end was cut by 1 base, the J end by 0 bases, with 7 bases between. The germline V gene encodes CDR1 DFQATT and CDR2 SNEGSKA (reference sequence). This chain's CDR3 is CSARVGVAKNIQYF. For the CDR3, the DNA is TGCAGTGCTAGAGTTGGGGTAGCCAAAAACATTCAGTACTTC.

The chain uses TRBV12-3 or TRBV12-4 and TRBJ1-6, with D possibly matching TRBD1 (5 bases). V lost 5 bases, J lost 14 bases, and 13 bases lay in between. This CDR3 comprises 12 residues. CDR3 region: CASSRQLGTLHF. In DNA, the CDR3 is TGTGCCAGCAGTAGACAGCTCGGCACCCTCCACTTT.

This clonotype was observed a handful of times. The chain employs TRBV29-1 and TRBJ1-1; 10 positions match TRBD1. Germline CDR1 SQVTM, CDR2 ANQGSEA. The ends lost 5 bases at V and 3 bases at J; junction bases unmatched: 3. This CDR3 is built from 13 residues. Written as DNA, the CDR3 is TGCAGCGTTCAGACAGGGGGCTACACTGAAGCTTTCTTT. Its protein product is CSVQTGGYTEAFF.

V gene TRBV6-5 combines with J gene TRBJ2-7, with D possibly being TRBD2 (5 bases). This CDR3 is built from 15 residues. V was clipped by 2 bases and J by 6 bases, with 17 bases between them. The germline gives CDR1 MNHEY, CDR2 SVGAGI. DNA of the CDR3: TGTGCCAGCAGTTACGCGGGCATCTCGCCTGGCGAGCAGTACTTC. Amino acid sequence: CASSYAGISPGEQYF.

The chain is built from TRBV7-8 and TRBJ2-1; 7 bases fit TRBD1. Germline lookup yields CDR1 SGHVS and CDR2 FQNEAQ. J lost 7 bases, V lost 5 bases, and 11 bases had no gene match. CDR3 length: 15 residues. The CDR3 nucleotides are TGTGCCAGCAGCCCAAGTGTAGGGGGCCGGAATGAGCAGTTCTTC. It translates to CASSPSVGGRNEQFF.

The chain has TRBV20-1 and TRBJ2-7; the D gene could be TRBD1 or TRBD2 (5 bases each). The CDR3 loop spans 16 amino acids. Germline-derived CDR1 and CDR2 are DFQATT and SNEGSKA (reference sequence). Trimming took off 2 bases at V and 2 bases at J, with 19 bases between the two ends. DNA for the CDR3: TGCAGTGCTAGACAAATACCGGGACCCAACACCTACGAGCAGTACTTC. Its translation: CSARQIPGPNTYEQYF.

The chain recombines TRBV4-3 with TRBJ2-6; tentative D call: TRBD2 (5 bases). The germline V gene encodes CDR1 LGHNA and CDR2 YSLEER. Between the trimmed V and J ends, which lost 1 base and 1 base, there was a span of 20 bases. This CDR3 is built from 20 residues. The CDR3: CASSQGRSPDPRSGANVLTF. CDR3 in DNA: TGCGCCAGCAGCCAAGGGAGGAGCCCGGATCCTCGGTCTGGGGCCAACGTCCTGACTTTC.

A word on this clonotype: One junction end does not reproduce the germline sequence, and a read error may be involved. V is TRBV9 and J is TRBJ1-1; the D gene is possibly TRBD1 (5 bases). Germline V lookup: CDR1 SGDLS, CDR2 YYNGEE. This CDR3 has 14 residues. DNA of the CDR3: TGTGCCAACAGCGTAGGGGTGGGGTACACTGAAGCTTTCTTT. This gives the protein CANSVGVGYTEAFF.

This clonotype has just a few counts. The chain has TRBV20-1 and TRBJ2-3; perhaps D is TRBD1 or TRBD2 (5 bases each). V lost 3 bases and J 1 base, leaving 14 bases between the germline ends. The CDR3 is 15 amino acids. Germline CDR1 DFQATT, CDR2 SNEGSKA (reference sequence). CDR3 nucleotide sequence: TGCAGTGCTAGTTTAGGGATGGGACGCACAGATACGCAGTATTTT. Amino acid sequence: CSASLGMGRTDTQYF.

The chain has TRBV28 and TRBJ2-7; maybe TRBD2 (6 bases). The germline V gene encodes CDR1 MDHEN and CDR2 SYDVKM. Trimming cost V 5 bases and J 5 bases, with 16 bases left between them. The CDR3 runs 14 residues. The CDR3 DNA reads as TGTGCCAGCAGTCTTAGCGGCCCTCTGGACGAGCAGTACTTC. Protein product: CASSLSGPLDEQYF.

Many counts were recorded for this clonotype. This rearrangement joins TRBV5-6 to TRBJ2-3; D is unresolved. Germline V gene lookup returns CDR1 SGHDT and CDR2 YYEEEE. Trimming pared 0 bases from V and 0 bases from J, leaving 8 bases between. This CDR3 has 15 residues. The CDR3 sequence is CASSLGPSSTDTQYF. CDR3 nucleotide sequence: TGTGCCAGCAGCTTGGGACCCAGTAGCACAGATACGCAGTATTTT.